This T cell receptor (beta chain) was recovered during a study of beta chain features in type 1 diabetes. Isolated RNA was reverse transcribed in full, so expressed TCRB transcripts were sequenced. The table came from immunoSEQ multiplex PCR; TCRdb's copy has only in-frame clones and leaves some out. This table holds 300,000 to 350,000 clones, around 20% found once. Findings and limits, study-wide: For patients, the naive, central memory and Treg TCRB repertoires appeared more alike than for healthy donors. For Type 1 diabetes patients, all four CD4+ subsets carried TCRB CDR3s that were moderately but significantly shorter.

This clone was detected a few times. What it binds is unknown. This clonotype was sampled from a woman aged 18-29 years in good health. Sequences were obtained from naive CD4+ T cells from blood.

The CDR3 loop reads CASSRNRFNEQFF. CDR3 sequence (DNA): TGTGCCAGCAGCCGAAACAGATTCAATGAGCAGTTCTTC. The chain carries TRBV5-6 and TRBJ2-1; unclear D gene. Per germline, CDR1 SGHDT and CDR2 YYEEEE. The V gene lost 4 bases and the J gene lost 6 bases, with 11 bases spanning the gap. The CDR3 length is 13 residues.